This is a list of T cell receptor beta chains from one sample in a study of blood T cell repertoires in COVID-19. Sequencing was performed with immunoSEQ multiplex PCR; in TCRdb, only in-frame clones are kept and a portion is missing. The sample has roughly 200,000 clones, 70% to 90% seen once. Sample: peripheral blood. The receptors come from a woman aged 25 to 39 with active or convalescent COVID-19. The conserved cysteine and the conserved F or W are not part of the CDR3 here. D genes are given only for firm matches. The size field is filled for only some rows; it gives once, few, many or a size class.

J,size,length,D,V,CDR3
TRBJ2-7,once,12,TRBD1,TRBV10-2,ASRDRGRRYEQY
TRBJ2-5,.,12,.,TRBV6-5,ASQPFTGQETQY
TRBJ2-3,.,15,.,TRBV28,ASSLFSGREITDTQY
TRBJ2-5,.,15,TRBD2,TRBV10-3,ATAYHSTSGVQETQY
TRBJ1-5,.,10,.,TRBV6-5,ASNRGNQPQH
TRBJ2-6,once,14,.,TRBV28,ASSRGGPSGANVLT
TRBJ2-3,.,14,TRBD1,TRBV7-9,ASSLAPGQVFDTQY
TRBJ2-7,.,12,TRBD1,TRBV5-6,ASSTGQGSYEQY
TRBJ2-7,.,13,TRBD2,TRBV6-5,ATKDLFGLDYEQY
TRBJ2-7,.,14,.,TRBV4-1,ASSLTPGGPTYEQY
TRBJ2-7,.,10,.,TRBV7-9,ASSLDFYEQY
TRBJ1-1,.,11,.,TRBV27,ASSLTFNTEAF
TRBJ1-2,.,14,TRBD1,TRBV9,ASSTLTGGVNYGYT
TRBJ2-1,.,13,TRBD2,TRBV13,ASSPGLAGAGEQF
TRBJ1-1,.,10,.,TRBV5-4,ASSYMNTEAF
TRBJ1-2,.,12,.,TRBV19,ASSLGRESYGYT
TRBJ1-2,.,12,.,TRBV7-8,ASSLDRVNYGYT
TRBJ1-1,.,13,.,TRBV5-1,ASSSPTGGSTEAF
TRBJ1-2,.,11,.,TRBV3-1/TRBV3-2,ASSQRTLEGYT
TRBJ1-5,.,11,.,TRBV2,ASGRAWGQPQH
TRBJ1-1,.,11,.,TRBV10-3,AINDPPGTEAF
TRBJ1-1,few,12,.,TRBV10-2,ASSEGGALTEAF
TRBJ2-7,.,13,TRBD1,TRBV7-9,ASSLGTGGTYEQY
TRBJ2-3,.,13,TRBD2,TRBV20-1,SASLSRGGLDTQY
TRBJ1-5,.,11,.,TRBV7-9,ASRGQGQQPQH
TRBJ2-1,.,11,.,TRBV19,ASSTGLGNEQF
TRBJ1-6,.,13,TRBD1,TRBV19,ASSMGDRYNSPLH
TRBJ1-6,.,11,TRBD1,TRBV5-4,ASSSDRVVPLH
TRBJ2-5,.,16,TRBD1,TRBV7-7,ASSLLMYPGTGQETQY
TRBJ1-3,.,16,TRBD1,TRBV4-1,ASSQTGTGGRSGNTIY
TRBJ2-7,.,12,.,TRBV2,ASSFTVLVYEQY
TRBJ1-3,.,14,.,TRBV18,ASSPAEAISGNTIY
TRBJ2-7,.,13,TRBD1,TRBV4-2,ASSPPGQGVYEQY
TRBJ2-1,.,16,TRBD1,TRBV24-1,ATSDLPSTGGGWNEQF
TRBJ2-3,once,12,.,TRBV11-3,ASSASNDGDTQY
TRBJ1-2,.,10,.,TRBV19,ASSAGLDGYT
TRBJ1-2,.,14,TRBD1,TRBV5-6,ASRLTQGQGAYGYT
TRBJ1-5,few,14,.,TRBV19,ASSTLSEGGIRPQH
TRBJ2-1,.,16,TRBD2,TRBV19,ASSTSQRGVVSYNEQF
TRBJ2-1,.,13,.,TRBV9,ASSGESLSYNEQF
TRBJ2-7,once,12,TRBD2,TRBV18,ASSRAGALYEQY
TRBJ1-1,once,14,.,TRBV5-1,ASSPIERLKNTEAF
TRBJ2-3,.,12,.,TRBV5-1,ASSSGQSTDTQY
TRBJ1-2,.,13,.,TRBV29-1,SAGGADVPGGGYT
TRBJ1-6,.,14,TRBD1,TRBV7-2,ASTSTAGGYNSPLH